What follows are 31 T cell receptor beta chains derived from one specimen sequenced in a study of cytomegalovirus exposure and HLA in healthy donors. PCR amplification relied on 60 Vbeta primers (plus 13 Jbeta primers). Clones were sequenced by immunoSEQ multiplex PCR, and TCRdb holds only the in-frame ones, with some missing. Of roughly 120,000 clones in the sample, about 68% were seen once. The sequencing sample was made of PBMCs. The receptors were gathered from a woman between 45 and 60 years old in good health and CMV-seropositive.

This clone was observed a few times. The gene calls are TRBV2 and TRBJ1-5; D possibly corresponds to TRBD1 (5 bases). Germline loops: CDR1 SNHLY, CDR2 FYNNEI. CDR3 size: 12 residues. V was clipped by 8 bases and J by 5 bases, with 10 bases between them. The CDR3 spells CASGGTHQPQHF. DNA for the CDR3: TGTGCCAGCGGGGGGACCCATCAGCCCCAGCATTTT.

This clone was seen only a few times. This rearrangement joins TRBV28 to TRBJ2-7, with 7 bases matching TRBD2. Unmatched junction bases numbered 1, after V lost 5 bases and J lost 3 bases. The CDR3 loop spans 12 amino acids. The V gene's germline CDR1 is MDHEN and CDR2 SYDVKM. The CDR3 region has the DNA TGTGCCAGCAGTAGCGGGAACTACGAGCAGTACTTC. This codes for CASSSGNYEQYF.

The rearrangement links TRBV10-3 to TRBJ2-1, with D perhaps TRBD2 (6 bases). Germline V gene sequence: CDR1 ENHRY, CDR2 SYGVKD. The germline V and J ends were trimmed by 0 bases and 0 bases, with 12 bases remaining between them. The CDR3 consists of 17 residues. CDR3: CAISESHSGGSYNEQFF. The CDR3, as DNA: TGTGCCATCAGTGAGTCTCATAGCGGAGGCTCCTACAATGAGCAGTTCTTC.

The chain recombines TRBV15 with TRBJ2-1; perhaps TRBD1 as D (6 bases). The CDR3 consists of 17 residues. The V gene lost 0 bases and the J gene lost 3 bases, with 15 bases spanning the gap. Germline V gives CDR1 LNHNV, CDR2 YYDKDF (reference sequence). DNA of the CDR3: TGTGCCACCAGCAGAGACTTAGGGACATCTTTCTACAATGAGCAGTTCTTC. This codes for CATSRDLGTSFYNEQFF.

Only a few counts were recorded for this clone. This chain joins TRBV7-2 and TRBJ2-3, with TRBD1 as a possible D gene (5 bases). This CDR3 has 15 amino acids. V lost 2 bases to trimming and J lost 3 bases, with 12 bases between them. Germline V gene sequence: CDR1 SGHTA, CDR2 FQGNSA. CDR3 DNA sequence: TGTGCCAGCAGCTTAATCTACAGGTCTACAGATACGCAGTATTTT. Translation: CASSLIYRSTDTQYF.

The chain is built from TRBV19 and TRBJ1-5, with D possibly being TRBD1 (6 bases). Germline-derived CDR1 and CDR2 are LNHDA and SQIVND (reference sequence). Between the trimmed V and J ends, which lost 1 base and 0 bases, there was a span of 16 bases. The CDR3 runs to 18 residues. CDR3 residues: CASSIGWGHQNSNQPQHF. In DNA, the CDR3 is TGTGCCAGTAGTATAGGGTGGGGACACCAAAATAGCAATCAGCCCCAGCATTTT.

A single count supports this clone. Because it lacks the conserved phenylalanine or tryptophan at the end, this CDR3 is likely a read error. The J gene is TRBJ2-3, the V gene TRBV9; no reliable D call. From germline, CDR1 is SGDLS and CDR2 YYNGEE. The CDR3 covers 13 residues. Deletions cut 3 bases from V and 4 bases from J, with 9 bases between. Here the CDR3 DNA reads TGTGCCAGCAGCGACCTGACTTCAGATACGCAGTATGTT. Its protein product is CASSDLTSDTQYV.

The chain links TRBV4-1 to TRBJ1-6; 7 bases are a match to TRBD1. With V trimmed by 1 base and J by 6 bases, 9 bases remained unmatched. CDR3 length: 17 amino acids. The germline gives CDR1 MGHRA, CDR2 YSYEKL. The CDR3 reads CASSQGARTGINSPLHF. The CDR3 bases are TGCGCCAGCAGCCAAGGTGCCCGGACAGGCATTAATTCACCCCTCCACTTT.

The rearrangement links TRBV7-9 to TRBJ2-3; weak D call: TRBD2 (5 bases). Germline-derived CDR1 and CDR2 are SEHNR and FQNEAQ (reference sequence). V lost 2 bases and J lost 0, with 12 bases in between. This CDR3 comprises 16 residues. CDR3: CASSLTASRSTDTQYF. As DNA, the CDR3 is TGTGCCAGCAGCTTAACGGCTAGCCGTAGCACAGATACGCAGTATTTT.

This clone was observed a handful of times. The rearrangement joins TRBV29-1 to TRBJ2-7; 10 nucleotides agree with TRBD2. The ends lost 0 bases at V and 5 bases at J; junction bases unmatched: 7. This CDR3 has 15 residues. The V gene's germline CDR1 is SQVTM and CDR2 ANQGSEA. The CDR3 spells CSVEDRAGGLDEQYF. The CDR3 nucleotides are TGCAGCGTTGAAGATCGAGCGGGAGGGCTGGACGAGCAGTACTTC.

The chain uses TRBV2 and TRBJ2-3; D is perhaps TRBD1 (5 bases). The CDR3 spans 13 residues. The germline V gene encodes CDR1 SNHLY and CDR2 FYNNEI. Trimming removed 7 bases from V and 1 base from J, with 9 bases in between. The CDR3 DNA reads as TGTGCCAGCAATATACAGGGCACAGATACGCAGTATTTT. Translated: CASNIQGTDTQYF.

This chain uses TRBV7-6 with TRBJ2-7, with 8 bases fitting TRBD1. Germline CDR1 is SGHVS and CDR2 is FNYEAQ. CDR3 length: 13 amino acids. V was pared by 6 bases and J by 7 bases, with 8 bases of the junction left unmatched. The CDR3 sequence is CASSFTGGREQYF. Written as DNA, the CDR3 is TGTGCCAGCAGTTTCACAGGGGGACGGGAGCAGTACTTC.

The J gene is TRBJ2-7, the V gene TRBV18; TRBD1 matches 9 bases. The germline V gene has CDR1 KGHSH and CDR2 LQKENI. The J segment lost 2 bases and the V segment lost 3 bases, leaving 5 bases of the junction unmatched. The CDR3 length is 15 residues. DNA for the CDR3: TGTGCCAGCTCACCGGACCGGGACAGGGCCTACGAGCAGTACTTC. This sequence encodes CASSPDRDRAYEQYF.

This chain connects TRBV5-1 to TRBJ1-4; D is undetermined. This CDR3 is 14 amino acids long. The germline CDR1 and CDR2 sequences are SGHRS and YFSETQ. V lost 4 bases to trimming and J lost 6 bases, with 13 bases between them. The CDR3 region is CASSRRGEDEKLFF. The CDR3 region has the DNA TGCGCCAGCAGCCGGCGGGGAGAGGATGAAAAACTGTTTTTT.

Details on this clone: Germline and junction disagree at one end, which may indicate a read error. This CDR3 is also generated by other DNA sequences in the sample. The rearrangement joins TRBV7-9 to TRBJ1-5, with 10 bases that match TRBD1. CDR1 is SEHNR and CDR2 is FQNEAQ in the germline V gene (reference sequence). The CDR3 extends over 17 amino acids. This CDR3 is CASSWGTGDNSNQPQHF. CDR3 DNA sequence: TGCGCCAGCAGCTGGGGGACAGGGGATAATAGCAATCAGCCCCAGCATTTT.

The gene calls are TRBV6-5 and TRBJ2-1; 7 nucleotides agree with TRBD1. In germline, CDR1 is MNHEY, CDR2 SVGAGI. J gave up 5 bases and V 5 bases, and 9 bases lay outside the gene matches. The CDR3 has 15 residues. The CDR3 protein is CASSGPGQPNNEQFF. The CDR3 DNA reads TGTGCCAGCAGTGGCCCGGGACAGCCTAACAATGAGCAGTTCTTC.

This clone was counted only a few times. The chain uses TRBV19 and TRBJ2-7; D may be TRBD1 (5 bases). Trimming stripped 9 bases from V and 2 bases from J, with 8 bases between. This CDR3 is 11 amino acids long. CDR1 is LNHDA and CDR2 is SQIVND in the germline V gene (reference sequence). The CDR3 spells CARTGTYEQYF. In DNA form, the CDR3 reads TGTGCCAGAACAGGAACCTACGAGCAGTACTTC.

CDR3 coding DNA: TGTGCCAGCTCACCACAGGGACAGCTTTATGGCTACACCTTC. Its translation: CASSPQGQLYGYTF. The genes are TRBV18 and TRBJ1-2; 7 bases line up with TRBD1. CDR1 and CDR2 (germline): KGHSH, LQKENI. V shed 1 base, J shed 5 bases, and the junction held 4 bases outside the gene matches. There are 14 residues in the CDR3. The full variable domain, completed using reference TRBV18 and TRBJ1-2, is NAGVMQNPRHLVRRRGQEARLRCSPMKGHSHVYWYRQLPEEGLKFMVYLQKENIIDESGMPKERFSAEFPKEGPSILRIQQVVRGDSAAYFCASSPQGQLYGYTFGSGTRLTVV.

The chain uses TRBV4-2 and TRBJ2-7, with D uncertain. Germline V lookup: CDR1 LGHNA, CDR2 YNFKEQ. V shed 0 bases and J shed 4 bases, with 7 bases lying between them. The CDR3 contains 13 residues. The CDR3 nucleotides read TGTGCCAGCAGCCAAGAGAGGATTTACGAGCAGTACTTC. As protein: CASSQERIYEQYF.

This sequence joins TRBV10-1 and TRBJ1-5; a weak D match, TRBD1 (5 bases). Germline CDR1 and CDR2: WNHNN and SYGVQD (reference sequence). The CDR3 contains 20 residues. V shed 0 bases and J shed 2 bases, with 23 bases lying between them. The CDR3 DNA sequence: TGCGCCAGCAGTGAGTCTAGGGACTCCGCAGAGATAGCCGGCAATCAGCCCCAGCATTTT. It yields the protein CASSESRDSAEIAGNQPQHF.

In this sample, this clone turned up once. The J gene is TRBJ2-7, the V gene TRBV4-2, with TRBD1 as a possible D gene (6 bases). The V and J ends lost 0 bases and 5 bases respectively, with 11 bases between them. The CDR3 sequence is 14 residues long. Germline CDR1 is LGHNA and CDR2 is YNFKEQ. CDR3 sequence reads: CASSQEGRGDEQYF. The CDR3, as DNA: TGTGCCAGCAGCCAAGAGGGCAGGGGCGACGAGCAGTACTTC.

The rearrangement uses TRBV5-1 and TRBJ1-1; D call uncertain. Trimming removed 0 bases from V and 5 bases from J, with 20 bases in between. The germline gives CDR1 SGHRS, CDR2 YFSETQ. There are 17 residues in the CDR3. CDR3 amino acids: CASSLGAGLRVDTEAFF. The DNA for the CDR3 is TGCGCCAGCAGCTTGGGGGCAGGACTGCGAGTAGATACTGAAGCTTTCTTT. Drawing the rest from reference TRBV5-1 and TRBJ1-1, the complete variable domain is KAGVTQTPRYLIKTRGQQVTLSCSPISGHRSVSWYQQTPGQGLQFLFEYFSETQRNKGNFPGRFSGRQFSNSRSEMNVSTLELGDSALYLCASSLGAGLRVDTEAFFGQGTRLTVV.

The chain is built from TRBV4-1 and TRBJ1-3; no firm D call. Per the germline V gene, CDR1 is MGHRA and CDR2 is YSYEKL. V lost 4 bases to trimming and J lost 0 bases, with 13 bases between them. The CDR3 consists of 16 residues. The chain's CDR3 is CASSPLGPSSGNTIYF. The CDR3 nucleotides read TGCGCCAGCAGCCCCCTTGGGCCCAGCTCTGGAAACACCATATATTTT.

The CDR3, as DNA: TGTGCCAGCAGTTTGAGTCAGGGGGCAGGGGAGACCCAGTACTTC. This translates into CASSLSQGAGETQYF. The chain carries TRBV27 and TRBJ2-5; 8 positions match TRBD1. Germline-derived CDR1 and CDR2 are MNHEY and SMNVEV (reference sequence). V lost 3 bases, J lost 5 bases, and 8 bases stayed unmatched. This CDR3 has 15 amino acids.

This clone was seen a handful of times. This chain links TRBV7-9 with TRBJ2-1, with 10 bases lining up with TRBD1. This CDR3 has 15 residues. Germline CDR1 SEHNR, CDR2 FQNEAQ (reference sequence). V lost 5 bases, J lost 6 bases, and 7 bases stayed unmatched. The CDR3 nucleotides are TGTGCCAGCAGCCCCGGGACAGGGGTTCTCAATGAGCAGTTCTTC. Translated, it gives CASSPGTGVLNEQFF.

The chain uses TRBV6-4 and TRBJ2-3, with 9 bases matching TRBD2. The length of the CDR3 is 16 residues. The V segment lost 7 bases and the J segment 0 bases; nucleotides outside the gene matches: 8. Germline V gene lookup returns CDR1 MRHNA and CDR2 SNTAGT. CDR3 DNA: TGTGCCAGCAAGCGGCGGGGGGGCCGTAGCACAGATACGCAGTATTTT. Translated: CASKRRGGRSTDTQYF.

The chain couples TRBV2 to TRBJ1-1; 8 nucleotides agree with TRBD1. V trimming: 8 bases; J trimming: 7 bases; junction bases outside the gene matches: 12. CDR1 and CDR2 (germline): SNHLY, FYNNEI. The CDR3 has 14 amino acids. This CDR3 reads CASVQGAIGDEAFF. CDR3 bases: TGTGCCAGCGTCCAGGGGGCCATTGGGGATGAAGCTTTCTTT.

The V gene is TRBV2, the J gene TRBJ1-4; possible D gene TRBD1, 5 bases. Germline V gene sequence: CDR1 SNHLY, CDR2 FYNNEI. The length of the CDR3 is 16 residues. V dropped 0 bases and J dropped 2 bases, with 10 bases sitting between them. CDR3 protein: CASSEAPQGTNEKLFF. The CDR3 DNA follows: TGTGCCAGCAGTGAAGCGCCCCAGGGCACTAATGAAAAACTGTTTTTT. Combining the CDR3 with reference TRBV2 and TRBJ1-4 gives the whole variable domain EPEVTQTPSHQVTQMGQEVILRCVPISNHLYFYWYRQILGQKVEFLVSFYNNEISEKSEIFDDQFSVERPDGSNFTLKIRSTKLEDSAMYFCASSEAPQGTNEKLFFGSGTQLSVL.

This CDR3 is CASSLGRGGSSSEQYF. CDR3 in DNA: TGCGCCAGCAGCTTGGGGCGGGGGGGCTCCTCGTCCGAGCAGTACTTC. The chain employs TRBV5-1 and TRBJ2-5; 9 positions agree with TRBD2. The DNA matches TRBJ2-7 better at its end, which makes the J call doubtful. The length of the CDR3 is 16 residues. Germline-derived CDR1 and CDR2 are SGHRS and YFSETQ.

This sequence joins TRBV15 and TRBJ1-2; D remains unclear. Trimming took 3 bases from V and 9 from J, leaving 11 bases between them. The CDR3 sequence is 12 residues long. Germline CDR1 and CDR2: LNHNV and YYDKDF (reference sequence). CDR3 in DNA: TGTGCCACCAGCAGCACAGCGGTACGCTACACCTTC. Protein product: CATSSTAVRYTF. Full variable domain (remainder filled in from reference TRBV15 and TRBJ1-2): DAMVIQNPRYQVTQFGKPVTLSCSQTLNHNVMYWYQQKSSQAPKLLFHYYDKDFNNEADTPDNFQSRRPNTSFCFLDIRSPGLGDTAMYLCATSSTAVRYTFGSGTRLTVV.

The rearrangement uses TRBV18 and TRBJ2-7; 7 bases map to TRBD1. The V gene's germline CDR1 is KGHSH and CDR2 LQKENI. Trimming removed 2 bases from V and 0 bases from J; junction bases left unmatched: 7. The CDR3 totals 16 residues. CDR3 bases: TGTGCCAGCTCACCAATGTGGGACAGTAACTCCTACGAGCAGTACTTC. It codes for CASSPMWDSNSYEQYF.